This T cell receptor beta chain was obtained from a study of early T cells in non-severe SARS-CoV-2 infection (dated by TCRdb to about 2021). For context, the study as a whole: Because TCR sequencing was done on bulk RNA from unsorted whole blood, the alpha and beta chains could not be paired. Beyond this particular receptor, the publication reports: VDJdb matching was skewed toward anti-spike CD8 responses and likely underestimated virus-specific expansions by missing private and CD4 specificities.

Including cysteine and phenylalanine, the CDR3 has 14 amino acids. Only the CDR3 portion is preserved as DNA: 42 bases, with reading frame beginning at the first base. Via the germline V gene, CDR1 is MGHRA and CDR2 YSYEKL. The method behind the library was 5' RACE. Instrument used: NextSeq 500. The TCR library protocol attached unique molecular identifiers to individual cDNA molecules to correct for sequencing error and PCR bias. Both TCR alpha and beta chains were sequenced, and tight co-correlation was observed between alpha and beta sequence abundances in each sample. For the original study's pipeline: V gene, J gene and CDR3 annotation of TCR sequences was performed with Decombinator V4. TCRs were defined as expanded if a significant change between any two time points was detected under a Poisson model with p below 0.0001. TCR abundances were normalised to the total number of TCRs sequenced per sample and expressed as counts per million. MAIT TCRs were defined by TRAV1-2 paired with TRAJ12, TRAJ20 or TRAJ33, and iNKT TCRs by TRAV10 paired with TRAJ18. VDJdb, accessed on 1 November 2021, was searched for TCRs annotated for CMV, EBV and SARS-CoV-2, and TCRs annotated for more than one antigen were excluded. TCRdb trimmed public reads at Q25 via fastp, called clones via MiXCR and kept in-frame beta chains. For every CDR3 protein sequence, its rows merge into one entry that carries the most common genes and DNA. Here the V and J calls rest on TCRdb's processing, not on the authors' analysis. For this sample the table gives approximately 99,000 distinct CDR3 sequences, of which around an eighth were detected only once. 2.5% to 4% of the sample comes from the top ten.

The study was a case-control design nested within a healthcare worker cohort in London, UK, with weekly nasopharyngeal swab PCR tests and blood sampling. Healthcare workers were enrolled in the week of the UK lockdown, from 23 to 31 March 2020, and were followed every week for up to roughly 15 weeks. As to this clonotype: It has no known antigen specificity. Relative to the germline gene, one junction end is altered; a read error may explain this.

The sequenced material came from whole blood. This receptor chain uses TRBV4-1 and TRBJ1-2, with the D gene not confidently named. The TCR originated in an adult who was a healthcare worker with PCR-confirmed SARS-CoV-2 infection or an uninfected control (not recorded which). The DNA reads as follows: TGCGCCAGCAGCCAAGATGAAGGGATCTATGGCTTCACCTTC. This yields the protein CASSQDEGIYGFTF.